Following are 13 T cell receptor beta chains from one sample sequenced in a study of blood T cell repertoires in COVID-19 (dated by TCRdb to the early 2020s). Libraries came from the immunoSEQ multiplex PCR assay. TCRdb stores this immuneACCESS table with in-frame sequences only. Part of the clones is absent; in the studies checked, under half of the shortfall reflects unresolved V genes, and no reason is known for the rest. Across this sample there are tens of thousands of clones, with roughly 80% seen only once. Together, the top ten hold 18% of the sample. The sequencing sample was made of peripheral blood. The source of these receptors is a woman aged 55-70 years with acute or convalescent COVID-19.

J is TRBJ1-1 and V is TRBV27; TRBD1 matches at 7 bases. Germline values: CDR1 MNHEY, CDR2 SMNVEV (reference sequence). V shed 3 bases, J shed 3 bases, and the junction held 10 bases outside the gene matches. The CDR3 runs to 16 residues. Written as DNA, the CDR3 is TGTGCCAGCAGTTTTGGAACAGGGGATAGGCACACTGAAGCTTTCTTT. It is translated as CASSFGTGDRHTEAFF.

V gene TRBV2 combines with J gene TRBJ2-3; TRBD1 aligns across 7 bases. This CDR3 contains 15 residues. The J segment lost 4 bases and the V segment lost 5 bases, leaving 9 bases of the junction unmatched. Germline V gene lookup returns CDR1 SNHLY and CDR2 FYNNEI. CDR3 in DNA: TGTGCCAGCAGTCGACGACAGGGAATAGCAGATACGCAGTATTTT. Its protein product is CASSRRQGIADTQYF.

The J gene is TRBJ1-5, the V gene TRBV6-5; 7 bases agree with TRBD1. CDR1 MNHEY and CDR2 SVGAGI come from the germline V gene. Trimming removed 6 bases from V and 5 bases from J; junction bases left unmatched: 4. The CDR3 has 13 amino acids. The DNA of the CDR3 is TGTGCCAGCAGGGGACAGATATATCAGCCCCAGCATTTT. Translation gives CASRGQIYQPQHF.

The chain is built from TRBV24-1 and TRBJ1-1; perhaps TRBD1 as D (5 bases). V was pared by 6 bases and J by 3 bases, with 7 bases between. The CDR3 extends over 12 amino acids. Germline V CDR1 and CDR2: KGHDR, SFDVKD. The CDR3 region has the DNA TGTGCCACCAGTACGGGGGACACTGAAGCTTTCTTT. Amino acid sequence: CATSTGDTEAFF.

The chain uses TRBV29-1 and TRBJ1-2, with D perhaps matching TRBD1 (5 bases). Per germline, CDR1 SQVTM and CDR2 ANQGSEA. The CDR3 has 12 amino acids. V was trimmed by 4 bases and J by 7 bases, leaving 13 bases between them. Written as DNA, the CDR3 is TGCAGCGTTGCCTCGGGGGGAGGTGGCTACACCTTC. This encodes CSVASGGGGYTF.

The V gene is TRBV30, the J gene TRBJ1-3; 10 nucleotides agree with TRBD1. Germline V gene data show CDR1 as GTSNPN and CDR2 as SVGIG (reference sequence). V trimming: 4 bases; J trimming: 7 bases; junction bases outside the gene matches: 7. The CDR3 contains 14 residues. This CDR3 is CAWTRDRGLNTIYF. CDR3 coding DNA: TGTGCCTGGACCAGAGACAGGGGGCTGAACACCATATATTTT.

The chain combines TRBV2 with TRBJ2-7; TRBD1 agrees at 8 bases. CDR1 is SNHLY and CDR2 is FYNNEI in the germline V gene. The CDR3 spans 15 residues. V lost 2 bases, J lost 2 bases, and 5 bases stayed unmatched. CDR3 protein: CASSERQGNTYEQYF. The DNA for the CDR3 is TGTGCCAGCAGTGAACGACAGGGGAATACCTACGAGCAGTACTTC.

The chain links TRBV7-2 to TRBJ2-3; 9 nucleotides match TRBD2. The CDR3 runs 17 residues. In germline, CDR1 is SGHTA, CDR2 FQGNSA. Losses at the gene ends were 5 bases for V and 6 bases for J; bases not matched to a gene: 15. CDR3 loop: CASSTRSRGGGVDTQYF. The CDR3 bases are TGTGCCAGCAGCACCCGAAGTCGCGGGGGGGGTGTCGATACGCAGTATTTT.

On this clone itself: A junction boundary mismatches the germline segment, possibly from a read error. The CDR3 sequence is CASSGPNSGELFF. As DNA, the CDR3 is TGTGCCAGCTCGGGTCCGAACTCCGGGGAGCTGTTTTTT. This chain links TRBV2 with TRBJ2-2, with D uncertain. This CDR3 region has 13 residues. From germline, CDR1 is SNHLY and CDR2 FYNNEI.

The chain is built from TRBV7-9 and TRBJ1-5, with 9 bases lining up with TRBD1. Germline CDR1 reads SEHNR; CDR2 reads FQNEAQ (reference sequence). J was trimmed by 7 bases and V by 0 bases; bases with no gene match: 7. The CDR3 runs to 16 residues. CDR3: CASSLAGQGMSQPQHF. CDR3 nucleotide sequence: TGTGCCAGCAGCTTAGCCGGACAGGGGATGAGCCAGCCCCAGCATTTT. The full variable domain, rest sourced from reference TRBV7-9 and TRBJ1-5, is DTGVSQNPRHKITKRGQNVTFRCDPISEHNRLYWYRQTLGQGPEFLTYFQNEAQLEKSRLLSDRFSAERPKGSFSTLEIQRTEQGDSAMYLCASSLAGQGMSQPQHFGDGTRLSIL.

This clone showed up just once. The same CDR3 can be traced to other DNA sequences in this sample. The chain uses TRBV10-2 and TRBJ1-5; TRBD1 might be the D (5 bases). V shed 0 bases and J shed 6 bases, with 6 bases lying between them. CDR1 is WSHSY, CDR2 SAAADI, per germline. This CDR3 contains 13 residues. In nucleotides, the CDR3 is TGCGCCAGCAGTGAGTCGGGGGGTCAGCCCCAGCATTTT. Encoded protein: CASSESGGQPQHF.

This clone was found once. V usage is TRBV19 and J usage is TRBJ1-5; D is unresolved. The CDR3 has 15 amino acids. Germline V lookup: CDR1 LNHDA, CDR2 SQIVND (reference sequence). V shed 0 bases and J shed 6 bases, with 12 bases lying between them. The CDR3 sequence: CASSIEVGSSQPQHF. The CDR3 DNA is TGTGCCAGTAGTATAGAAGTGGGCTCAAGTCAGCCCCAGCATTTT.

This rearrangement joins TRBV7-8 to TRBJ2-7, with TRBD1 matching 7 bases. The germline V gene encodes CDR1 SGHVS and CDR2 FQNEAQ. The CDR3 has 15 residues. Trimming cost V 5 bases and J 0 bases; bases outside gene matches: 7. CDR3 in amino acids: CASSRDRPSSYEQYV. CDR3 coding DNA: TGTGCCAGCAGCCGGGACAGACCCAGCTCCTACGAGCAGTACGTC.